The rows below give T cell receptor beta chains drawn from one sample of a study of T-cell memory formation after mild COVID-19. TCRdb passed the 5' RACE reads through MiXCR, listing each CDR3 protein once. The sample lists roughly 180,000 distinct CDR3 sequences; around 10% were seen once. The sample comprised PBMCs or a T cell subset sorted from them (not recorded which). These receptors all stem from a man younger than 35 who had mild COVID-19 (a few samples of this study predate the infection). Cell type and time point are not known. Each CDR3 is given with its conserved first and last residue. D genes are given only for firm matches. Rows may omit the clone size; those that give it use once, few, many or a size class.

size: -
J: TRBJ1-5
D: -
V: TRBV7-2
CDR3: CASSLALYQPQHF
DNA: TGTGCCAGCAGCTTAGCCCTATATCAGCCCCAGCATTTT

size: -
J: TRBJ2-3
D: TRBD2
V: TRBV5-1
CDR3: CASSLWRGDPSGTDTQYF
DNA: TGCGCCAGCAGCTTGTGGCGGGGGGATCCATCAGGCACAGATACGCAGTATTTT

size: -
J: TRBJ2-3
D: -
V: TRBV7-9
CDR3: CASMEGAGDTQYF
DNA: TGTGCCAGCATGGAGGGGGCCGGAGATACGCAGTATTTT

size: -
J: TRBJ1-5
D: TRBD1
V: TRBV19
CDR3: CASSDRAHQPQHF
DNA: TGTGCCAGTAGCGACAGGGCGCATCAGCCCCAGCATTTT

size: -
J: TRBJ1-5
D: -
V: TRBV15
CDR3: CATSRVSGGYQPQHF
DNA: TGTGCCACCAGCAGAGTGTCGGGGGGATATCAGCCCCAGCATTTT

size: -
J: TRBJ1-1
D: -
V: TRBV11-2
CDR3: CASSLNTNTEAFF
DNA: TGTGCCAGCAGCTTAAATACGAACACTGAAGCTTTCTTT

size: many
J: TRBJ2-2
D: TRBD1
V: TRBV12-3/TRBV12-4
CDR3: CASSRQLGQGTGELFF
DNA: TGTGCCAGCAGCAGACAATTAGGACAGGGGACCGGGGAGCTGTTTTTT

size: -
J: TRBJ1-2
D: -
V: TRBV4-1
CDR3: CASSQSQGNYGYTF
DNA: TGCGCCAGCAGCCAATCGCAGGGTAACTATGGCTACACCTTC

size: few
J: TRBJ1-5
D: -
V: TRBV4-3
CDR3: CASSQAGGTNQPQHF
DNA: TGCGCCAGCAGCCAAGCGGGGGGGACAAATCAGCCCCAGCATTTT

size: many
J: TRBJ1-5
D: TRBD1
V: TRBV20-1
CDR3: CSASSATGWNQPQHF
DNA: TGCAGTGCTAGTTCGGCGACAGGGTGGAATCAGCCCCAGCATTTT

size: -
J: TRBJ1-5
D: TRBD1
V: TRBV10-3
CDR3: CAINRGLDEPQHF
DNA: TGTGCCATCAATAGGGGGCTGGATGAGCCCCAGCATTTT

size: few
J: TRBJ1-2
D: -
V: TRBV7-2
CDR3: CASSAGVGYTF
DNA: TGTGCCAGCAGCGCCGGGGTTGGCTACACCTTC

size: -
J: TRBJ2-5
D: -
V: TRBV7-2
CDR3: CASSLVGRVAETQYF
DNA: TGTGCCAGCAGCTTAGTCGGCAGGGTGGCTGAGACCCAGTACTTC

size: -
J: TRBJ2-3
D: -
V: TRBV10-3
CDR3: CAISPPGAASTDTQYF
DNA: TGTGCCATCAGCCCCCCAGGGGCCGCCAGCACAGATACGCAGTATTTT

size: -
J: TRBJ1-2
D: -
V: TRBV24-1
CDR3: CATPTSSPVWGNYGYTF
DNA: TGTGCCACCCCCACAAGCAGCCCGGTGTGGGGCAACTATGGCTACACCTTC

size: many
J: TRBJ2-3
D: -
V: TRBV6-1
CDR3: CASSERSGTQYF
DNA: TGTGCCAGCAGTGAAAGGTCAGGCACGCAGTATTTT

size: few
J: TRBJ2-3
D: -
V: TRBV11-2
CDR3: CASSPQADTQYF
DNA: TGTGCCAGCAGTCCCCAGGCAGATACGCAGTATTTT

size: -
J: TRBJ2-3
D: -
V: TRBV27
CDR3: CASSSYPDTQYF
DNA: TGTGCCAGCAGTTCATACCCCGATACGCAGTATTTT

size: many
J: TRBJ2-7
D: -
V: TRBV7-8
CDR3: CASSSGGVHYEQYF
DNA: TGTGCCAGCAGCTCCGGAGGGGTCCACTACGAGCAGTACTTC

size: many
J: TRBJ1-1
D: -
V: TRBV6-5
CDR3: CASSYSAGTEAFF
DNA: TGTGCCAGCAGTTACTCGGCTGGGACTGAAGCTTTCTTT

size: -
J: TRBJ1-2
D: -
V: TRBV18
CDR3: CASSPRYRVSEGFYGYTF
DNA: TGTGCCAGCTCTCCCAGGTACAGGGTATCTGAAGGATTTTATGGCTACACCTTC

size: -
J: TRBJ2-1
D: -
V: TRBV7-3
CDR3: CASSSTGNEQFF
DNA: TGTGCCAGCAGCTCCACAGGGAATGAGCAGTTCTTC

size: -
J: TRBJ2-6
D: -
V: TRBV7-9
CDR3: CASSFLGSGANVLTF
DNA: TGTGCCAGCAGCTTTCTTGGTTCTGGGGCCAACGTCCTGACTTTC

size: few
J: TRBJ2-1
D: -
V: TRBV12-3/TRBV12-4
CDR3: CASSLWGSGKSYNEQFF
DNA: TGTGCCAGCAGTTTGTGGGGGTCGGGGAAATCCTACAATGAGCAGTTCTTC

size: few
J: TRBJ1-5
D: -
V: TRBV10-2
CDR3: CASSEGGANQPQHF
DNA: TGCGCCAGCAGTGAGGGGGGAGCAAATCAGCCCCAGCATTTT

size: many
J: TRBJ2-3
D: TRBD1
V: TRBV5-6
CDR3: CASSYQGDTDTQYF
DNA: TGTGCCAGCAGCTACCAGGGGGACACAGATACGCAGTATTTT

size: -
J: TRBJ2-5
D: TRBD2
V: TRBV4-2
CDR3: CASSQEELAGVQYF
DNA: TGTGCCAGCAGCCAAGAAGAACTAGCGGGGGTGCAGTACTTC

size: -
J: TRBJ1-2
D: -
V: TRBV9
CDR3: CASARDEYGYTF
DNA: TGTGCCAGCGCCAGGGATGAGTATGGCTACACCTTC

size: -
J: TRBJ2-3
D: -
V: TRBV5-6
CDR3: CASSFGGDFWTDTQYF
DNA: TGTGCCAGCAGCTTCGGAGGGGACTTCTGGACAGATACGCAGTATTTT

size: -
J: TRBJ2-3
D: -
V: TRBV2
CDR3: CASSSQGGTDTQYF
DNA: TGTGCCAGCAGCTCCCAGGGCGGCACAGATACGCAGTATTTT

size: few
J: TRBJ2-5
D: -
V: TRBV20-1
CDR3: CSARAPPSETQYF
DNA: TGCAGTGCTAGAGCCCCACCCTCAGAGACCCAGTACTTC

size: -
J: TRBJ2-5
D: -
V: TRBV6-5
CDR3: CASSYSRGGGSETQYF
DNA: TGTGCCAGCAGTTACTCGCGGGGTGGCGGGTCGGAGACCCAGTACTTC

size: few
J: TRBJ2-2
D: -
V: TRBV5-1
CDR3: CASSYSLIGGGELFF
DNA: TGCGCCAGCAGCTATTCACTCATCGGGGGCGGGGAGCTGTTTTTT

size: many
J: TRBJ2-5
D: TRBD2
V: TRBV3-1
CDR3: CASSAALAGGKETQYF
DNA: TGTGCCAGCAGCGCCGCTTTAGCGGGGGGGAAAGAGACCCAGTACTTC

size: few
J: TRBJ2-1
D: -
V: TRBV5-1
CDR3: CASSLAQTPNNEQFF
DNA: TGCGCCAGCAGCTTGGCACAGACTCCGAACAATGAGCAGTTCTTC

size: many
J: TRBJ2-3
D: -
V: TRBV7-3
CDR3: CASSSVQTDTQYF
DNA: TGTGCCAGCAGCTCCGTTCAAACAGATACGCAGTATTTT

size: few
J: TRBJ1-2
D: -
V: TRBV12-3/TRBV12-4
CDR3: CASSLLRGNYGYTF
DNA: TGTGCCAGCAGTTTATTACGGGGGAACTATGGCTACACCTTC

size: many
J: TRBJ1-5
D: -
V: TRBV6-1
CDR3: CASSGGRSLGRPQHF
DNA: TGTGCCAGCAGTGGCGGCCGCTCGCTTGGGCGGCCCCAGCATTTT

size: few
J: TRBJ2-3
D: -
V: TRBV20-1
CDR3: CSARAGGTDTQYF
DNA: TGCAGTGCGAGGGCTGGAGGGACAGATACGCAGTATTTT

size: few
J: TRBJ2-3
D: -
V: TRBV2
CDR3: CASSDDADTQYF
DNA: TGTGCCAGCAGTGATGACGCAGATACGCAGTATTTT

size: -
J: TRBJ1-5
D: -
V: TRBV7-6
CDR3: CASSLIVSGPQHF
DNA: TGTGCCAGCAGCTTAATAGTCTCGGGGCCCCAGCATTTT

size: -
J: TRBJ1-1
D: -
V: TRBV6-6
CDR3: CASSPGGGTEAFF
DNA: TGTGCCAGCAGTCCGGGGGGTGGAACTGAAGCTTTCTTT

size: -
J: TRBJ1-5
D: -
V: TRBV18
CDR3: CASSEGEGQPQHF
DNA: TGTGCCAGCTCCGAGGGGGAAGGTCAGCCCCAGCATTTT

size: -
J: TRBJ2-1
D: TRBD1
V: TRBV5-1
CDR3: CASRLGQGAYNEQFF
DNA: TGCGCCAGCAGACTAGGACAGGGGGCATACAATGAGCAGTTCTTC

size: -
J: TRBJ1-1
D: TRBD1
V: TRBV29-1
CDR3: CSAIRDRNTEAFF
DNA: TGCAGCGCCATACGGGACAGGAACACTGAAGCTTTCTTT

size: -
J: TRBJ1-1
D: -
V: TRBV4-2
CDR3: CASSQVNDGAFF
DNA: TGTGCCAGCAGCCAAGTCAACGATGGGGCTTTCTTT

size: -
J: TRBJ2-1
D: -
V: TRBV5-1
CDR3: CASSSLGGPSRGSYNEQFF
DNA: TGCGCCAGCAGCTCTCTCGGGGGGCCCTCTCGGGGCTCCTACAATGAGCAGTTCTTC

size: -
J: TRBJ1-6
D: -
V: TRBV6-5
CDR3: CASRHRPGLPNSPLHF
DNA: TGTGCCAGCAGACACCGACCGGGACTGCCTAATTCACCCCTCCACTTT

size: -
J: TRBJ1-5
D: -
V: TRBV28
CDR3: CASRQAGTLNQPQHF
DNA: TGTGCCAGCAGACAAGCTGGGACGTTGAATCAGCCCCAGCATTTT

size: few
J: TRBJ1-1
D: -
V: TRBV2
CDR3: CASSEQWRGAEAFF
DNA: TGTGCCAGCAGTGAACAATGGAGGGGAGCTGAAGCTTTCTTT